This T cell receptor beta chain is from a study of cytotoxic CD8 clonotypes in ibrutinib-treated CLL. Of note for this clone: Its antigen is not known.

The CDR3 spans 14 residues. Germline V lookup: CDR1 MNHNS, CDR2 SASEGT. Trimming removed 2 bases from V and 2 bases from J, with 9 bases in between. Findings of the study overall: Higher clonality was seen at ibrutinib response and a return toward baseline at progression. Measured clonality at baseline was greater than in age-matched healthy donors and tracked with circulating CD8+ T-cell counts.

Sequencing was designed to attain a depth spanning 1 in 200,000 to 1 in 1 million T cells. Clones were read by immunoSEQ multiplex PCR, and TCRdb kept only the in-frame ones, dropping some. Among some 63,000 clones, 90% were seen once, and the ten largest hold around 3.3%. The source is a human donor with chronic lymphocytic leukemia. The sample consisted of PBMCs, taken after 12 months of ibrutinib treatment. The J gene is TRBJ1-2, the V gene TRBV6-1; no definite D call. CDR3 region: CASSELGSNYGYTF. The CDR3 DNA sequence: TGTGCCAGCAGTGAACTGGGGTCCAACTATGGCTACACCTTC.